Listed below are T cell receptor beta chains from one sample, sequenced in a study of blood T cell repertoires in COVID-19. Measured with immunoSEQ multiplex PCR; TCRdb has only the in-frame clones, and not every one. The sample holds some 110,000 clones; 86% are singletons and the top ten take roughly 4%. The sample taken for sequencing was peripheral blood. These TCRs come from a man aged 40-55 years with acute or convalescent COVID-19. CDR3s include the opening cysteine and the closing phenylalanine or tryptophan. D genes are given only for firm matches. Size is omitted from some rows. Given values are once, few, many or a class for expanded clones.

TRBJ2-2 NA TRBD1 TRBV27 TGTGCCAGTGTCAGGACAGGGGGCTTCACCGGGGAGCTGTTTTTT CASVRTGGFTGELFF
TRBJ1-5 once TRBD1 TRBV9 TGTGCCAGCAGCACAACAGGGGGCGGAGGTCAGCCCCAGCATTTT CASSTTGGGGQPQHF
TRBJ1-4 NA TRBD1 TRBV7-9 TGTGCCAGCAGCACCTCGGGACAGGGGAATGAAAAACTGTTTTTT CASSTSGQGNEKLFF
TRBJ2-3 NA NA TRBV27 TGTGCCAGCAGTTTATCTCAGGGCACAGATACGCAGTATTTT CASSLSQGTDTQYF
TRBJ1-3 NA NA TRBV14 TGTGCCAGCAGCCAAGAGGCAGCGACTTCTGGAAACACCATATATTTT CASSQEAATSGNTIYF
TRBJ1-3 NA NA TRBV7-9 TGTGCCAGCAGCAATAGCATCGGCGGATCTGGAAACACCATATATTTT CASSNSIGGSGNTIYF
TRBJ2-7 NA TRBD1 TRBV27 TGTGCCAGCAGTTTATGGACAGGGGGGTATCTGGAGCAGTACTTC CASSLWTGGYLEQYF
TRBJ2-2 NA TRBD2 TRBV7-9 TGTGCCAGCAGCAAATTAGGCCCGGGACTAGGGAACACCGGGGAGCTGTTTTTT CASSKLGPGLGNTGELFF
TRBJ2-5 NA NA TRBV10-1 TGCGCCAGCAGTGTAACAGTGCAAGAGACCCAGTACTTC CASSVTVQETQYF
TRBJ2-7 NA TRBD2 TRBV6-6 TGTGCCAGCAGATCCACGGGACTAGCACACCACGAGCAGTACTTC CASRSTGLAHHEQYF
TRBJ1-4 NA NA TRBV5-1 TGCGCCAGCAGCTTGTTCAGGCAGGATAATGAAAAACTGTTTTTT CASSLFRQDNEKLFF
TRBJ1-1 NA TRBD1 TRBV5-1 TGCGCCAGCAGCAGGGGACAGGGGAACACTGAAGCTTTCTTT CASSRGQGNTEAFF
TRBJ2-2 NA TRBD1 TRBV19 TGTGCCAGTAGTACACAGGGGGCCACCGGGGAGCTGTTTTTT CASSTQGATGELFF
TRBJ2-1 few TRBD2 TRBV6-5 TGTGCCAGCAGGACTAGCGGGACGAATGAGCAGTTCTTC CASRTSGTNEQFF
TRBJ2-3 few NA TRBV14 TGTGCCAGCAGCCCGACAGGGAGGAGTGTAAGCACAGATACGCAGTATTTT CASSPTGRSVSTDTQYF
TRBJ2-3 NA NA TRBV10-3 TGTGCCATCAGTGAAAGGGACACTCTGGATACGCAGTATTTT CAISERDTLDTQYF
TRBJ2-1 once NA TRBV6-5 TGTGCCAGCAGCCCGACGTCGGCGGGGGAGCAGTTCTTC CASSPTSAGEQFF
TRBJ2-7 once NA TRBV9 TGTGCCAGCAGCGTTACAGACGCCAACGAGCAGTACTTC CASSVTDANEQYF
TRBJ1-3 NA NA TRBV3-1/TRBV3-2 TGTGCCAGCAGCCCCAACGCAGGGACTGGAAACACCATATATTTT CASSPNAGTGNTIYF
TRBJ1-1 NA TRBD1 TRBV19 TGTGCCAGTGGGACAGGGGGTTTGACTGAAGCTTTCTTT CASGTGGLTEAFF
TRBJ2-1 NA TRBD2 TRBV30 TGTGCCTGGAGTTTTTTCCAAGCGGGGTATCACAATGAGCAGTTCTTC CAWSFFQAGYHNEQFF
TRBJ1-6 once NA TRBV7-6 TGTGCCAGCAGCTCAGGGCCCTATAATTCACCCCTCCACTTT CASSSGPYNSPLHF
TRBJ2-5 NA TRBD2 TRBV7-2 TGTGCCAGCAGCTCCCCGGTTCTAGCGGGGGGGGAAGAGACCCAGTACTTC CASSSPVLAGGEETQYF
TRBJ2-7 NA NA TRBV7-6 TGTGCCAGCAGCTTAGTAGCGCTCGCCGCCGGTAACATCTACTCCGAGCAGTACTTC CASSLVALAAGNIYSEQYF
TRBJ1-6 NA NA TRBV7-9 TGTGCCAGCAGCTTAGCCGGCGGAGATTCACCCCTCCACTTT CASSLAGGDSPLHF
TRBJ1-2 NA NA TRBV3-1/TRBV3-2 TGTGCCAGCAGCCCCGCGGGACGCCCACATTATGGCTACACCTTC CASSPAGRPHYGYTF
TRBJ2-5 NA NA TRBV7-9 TGTGCCAGCAGCTTACGGGGGGCTAGTGGTCAAGAGACCCAGTACTTC CASSLRGASGQETQYF
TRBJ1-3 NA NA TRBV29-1 TGCAGCGTTCGGGGTGCTGGAAACACCATATATTTT CSVRGAGNTIYF
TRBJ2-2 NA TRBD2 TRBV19 TGTGCCAGTAGTATCTTCCCCGGACTAGCGGGAGGAAGGACCGGGGAGCTGTTTTTT CASSIFPGLAGGRTGELFF
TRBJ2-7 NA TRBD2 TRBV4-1 TGCGCCAGCAGCTCAGCGGGGAGCTCCTACGAGCAGTACTTC CASSSAGSSYEQYF
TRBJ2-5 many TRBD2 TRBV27 TGTGCCAGCAAAAAGAGCGGGAGAGAGACCCAGTACTTC CASKKSGRETQYF
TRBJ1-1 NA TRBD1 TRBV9 TGTGCCAGCAGCCGGGACAGCACACTCCTGAACACTGAAGCTTTCTTT CASSRDSTLLNTEAFF
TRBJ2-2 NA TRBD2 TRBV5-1 TGCGCCAGCAGCCCGGGTTCGCTAGCGGGGACCGGGGAGCTGTTTTTT CASSPGSLAGTGELFF
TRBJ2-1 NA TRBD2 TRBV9 TGTGCCAGCAGCGAAGCTAGCGGGACCCGGGGGAATGAGCAGTTCTTC CASSEASGTRGNEQFF
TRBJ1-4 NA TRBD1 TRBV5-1 TGCGCCAGCAGCTGGACAGGGGCTAAGGAAAAACTGTTTTTT CASSWTGAKEKLFF
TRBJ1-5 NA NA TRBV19 TGTGCCAGTAGTATAGGGGCAGTTTACAATCAGCCCCAGCATTTT CASSIGAVYNQPQHF
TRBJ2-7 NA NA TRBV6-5 TGTGCCAGCAGTTCAAGTCAACACTCCTACGAGCAGTACTTC CASSSSQHSYEQYF
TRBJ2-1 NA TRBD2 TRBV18 TGTGCCAGCTCACCCCTGACTAGCGGGAGGGGCTCCTACAATGAGCAGTTCTTC CASSPLTSGRGSYNEQFF
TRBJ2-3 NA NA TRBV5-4 TGTGCCAGCAGCACCGGTGTGGGGGCGGCAGATACGCAGTATTTT CASSTGVGAADTQYF
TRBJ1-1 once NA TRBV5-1 TGCGCCAGCAGCTTGGGGGAGGAGATTGACTTCTCTTTGAACACTGAAGCTTTCTTT CASSLGEEIDFSLNTEAFF
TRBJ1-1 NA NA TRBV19 TGTGCCAGTAGTATGGGGCCCACTGAAGCTTTCTTT CASSMGPTEAFF
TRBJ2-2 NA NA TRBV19 TGTGCCAGTAGTATAGATCAAGCTGGACTAAGGACGACCGGGGAGCTGTTTTTT CASSIDQAGLRTTGELFF
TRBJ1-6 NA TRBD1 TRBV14 TGTGCCAGCAGCCAAGATCGGACAGGAAGGAGCTCCTATAATTCACCCCTCCACTTT CASSQDRTGRSSYNSPLHF
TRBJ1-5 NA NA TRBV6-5 TGTGCCAGCAAAGGAACAGATCAGCCCCAGCATTTT CASKGTDQPQHF
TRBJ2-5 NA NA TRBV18 TGTGCCAGCTCACCGCGAAGACACGGCCAAGAGACCCAGTACTTC CASSPRRHGQETQYF
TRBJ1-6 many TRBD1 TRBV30 TGTGCCTGGAGAAGAATGGGGACAGGGGCTAATTCACCCCTCCACTTT CAWRRMGTGANSPLHF
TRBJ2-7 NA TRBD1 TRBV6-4 TGTGCCAGCAGAAGGACAGGGGACTCCTACGAGCAGTACTTC CASRRTGDSYEQYF
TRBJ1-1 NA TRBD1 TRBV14 TGTGCCAGCAGCCAACCCTCCAATTTCGGGACAGGGGTCACTGAAGCTTTCTTT CASSQPSNFGTGVTEAFF
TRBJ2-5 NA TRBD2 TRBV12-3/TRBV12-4 TGTGCCAGCAGGGGGTCGGGGGGGACCCAGTACTTC CASRGSGGTQYF
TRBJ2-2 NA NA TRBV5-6 TGTGCCAGCAGCTTGGGGTATCGGAGGTTGGACACCGGGGAGCTGTTTTTT CASSLGYRRLDTGELFF
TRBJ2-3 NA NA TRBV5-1 TGCGCCAGCAGCTTGGCCCCCAGGCGGGGTAGCACAGATACGCAGTATTTT CASSLAPRRGSTDTQYF
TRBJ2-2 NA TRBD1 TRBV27 TGTGCCAGCAGTTTGTTGACGGGACAGGGGACAGGGGAGCTGTTTTTT CASSLLTGQGTGELFF
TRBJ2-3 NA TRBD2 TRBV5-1 TGCGCCAGCAGGGATGGACTAGCCGCAGATACGCAGTATTTT CASRDGLAADTQYF
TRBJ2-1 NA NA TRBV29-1 TGCAGCAGCGGAACGAGCTCCTACAATGAGCAGTTCTTC CSSGTSSYNEQFF
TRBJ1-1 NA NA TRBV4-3 TGCGCCAGCAGCCAAGATCGCTTGTCGGGGGGCCGCCCTGAAGCTTTCTTT CASSQDRLSGGRPEAFF
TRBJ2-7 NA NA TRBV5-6 TGTGCCAGCAGCTTGAGGAGCGGGTACGAGCAGTACTTC CASSLRSGYEQYF
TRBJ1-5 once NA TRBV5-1 TGCGCCAGCAGCTTATCAGGGCCCCAGCCCCAGCATTTT CASSLSGPQPQHF
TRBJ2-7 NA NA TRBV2 TGTGCCAGCAGTGGTAACAGGGCCTCCTACGAGCAGTACTTC CASSGNRASYEQYF
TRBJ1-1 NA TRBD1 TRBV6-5 TGTGCCAGCAATCTACGGACAGGAGTTAACACTGAAGCTTTCTTT CASNLRTGVNTEAFF